These 20 T cell receptor beta chains were sequenced from one sample in a study of tumor and adjacent non-tumor tissue in lung cancer. The template was RNA from unsorted bulk tissue. Three rounds of nested PCR, following a modified ARM-PCR protocol, produced the TCRbeta library. TCRdb independently ran MiXCR on the multiplex PCR reads; one entry per CDR3 protein. The sample yields over 110,000 distinct CDR3 sequences, 60% to 70% seen once. What was sequenced was lung tumor tissue. The origin of the receptors is a man in his 60s with small cell lung cancer.

On this clonotype itself: This clone may be a read error of a much larger clone one base away. This chain uses TRBV20-1 with TRBJ2-3, with D possibly being TRBD2 (6 bases). Trimming pared 7 bases from V and 4 bases from J, leaving 18 bases between. The CDR3 totals 14 residues. CDR1 and CDR2 (germline): DFQATT, SNEGSKA (reference sequence). The CDR3 DNA follows: TGCAGTGTTCTCGGCGGGACTGGGGCAGATACGCAGTATTTT. It codes for CSVLGGTGADTQYF.

This clonotype was seen repeatedly, ten times or more. CDR3 DNA sequence: TGCAGTGCTAGTATGGCATCCCCCGAGCAGTACTTC. Translated, it gives CSASMASPEQYF. The chain recombines TRBV20-1 with TRBJ2-7; D not resolved. Trimming pared 3 bases from V and 6 bases from J, leaving 12 bases between. This CDR3 spans 12 amino acids. Germline CDR1 reads DFQATT; CDR2 reads SNEGSKA (reference sequence).

Written as DNA, the CDR3 is TGTGCCAGTAGATCACAGGGGGCGCGAGAAAAACTGTTTTTT. This codes for CASRSQGAREKLFF. The V gene is TRBV19, the J gene TRBJ1-4; 9 bases are a match to TRBD1. V trimming: 6 bases; J trimming: 8 bases; junction bases outside the gene matches: 7. In germline, CDR1 is LNHDA, CDR2 SQIVND (reference sequence). This CDR3 has 14 residues.

The V call is TRBV7-2, the J call TRBJ2-7; perhaps TRBD2 as D (7 bases). Germline assignment: CDR1 SGHTA and CDR2 FQGNSA. Trimming removed 2 bases at V and 6 bases at J, with 14 bases between. This CDR3 has 14 residues. CDR3 nucleotides: TGTGCCAGCAGCTTATGGGCAGGGGAGGGCGAGCAGTACTTC. Protein: CASSLWAGEGEQYF.

This rearrangement joins TRBV11-2 to TRBJ2-3, with D hard to call. This CDR3 contains 13 residues. Trimming cost V 6 bases and J 6 bases, with 13 bases left between them. The germline CDR1 and CDR2 sequences are SGHAT and FQNNGV. CDR3 region: CASSPRGCDTQYF. The CDR3 DNA sequence: TGTGCCAGCAGTCCCCGCGGCTGTGATACGCAGTATTTT.

A remark on this clonotype: A single base separates this from a much larger clone, so it may be a read error. The rearrangement uses TRBV20-1 and TRBJ2-1; no clear D gene. This CDR3 spans 13 amino acids. Germline V CDR1 and CDR2: DFQATT, SNEGSKA (reference sequence). The ends were cut back, 8 bases at V and 0 bases at J, with 11 bases in the middle. As DNA, the CDR3 is TGCAGTACTCCTCCGAGCTCCTACAATGAGCAGTTCTTC. This codes for CSTPPSSYNEQFF.

This clonotype was found once. This may be a read error: a much more frequent sequence differs by one nucleotide. The chain recombines TRBV20-1 with TRBJ2-1; a weak D match, TRBD2 (6 bases). CDR3 length: 15 residues. CDR1 and CDR2 (germline): DFQATT, SNEGSKA (reference sequence). The ends were cut back, 1 base at V and 11 bases at J, with 21 bases in the middle. CDR3 sequence reads: CSARGFVGLLNKQFF. CDR3 DNA sequence: TGCAGTGCTAGAGGTTTCGTGGGACTCCTAAATAAGCAGTTCTTC.

This clonotype was picked up many times. The chain couples TRBV20-1 to TRBJ2-5, with D uncertain. Germline values: CDR1 DFQATT, CDR2 SNEGSKA (reference sequence). V was pared by 5 bases and J by 3 bases, with 19 bases between. The CDR3 runs 15 residues. For the CDR3, the DNA is TGCAGTGCTCAACCCCTTTTCGACTTTGAAGAGACCCAGTACTTC. Its translation: CSAQPLFDFEETQYF.

Note on this clonotype: A much larger clone is a single base away; this may be a read error. The chain combines TRBV12-3 or TRBV12-4 with TRBJ2-1; a possible D gene is TRBD2 (5 bases). V dropped 5 bases and J dropped 8 bases, with 13 bases sitting between them. This CDR3 has 13 residues. The CDR3 region has the DNA TGTGCCAGCAGTGGGCGGGCCCGGGATGAGCAGTTCTTC. This gives the protein CASSGRARDEQFF.

This clonotype was recorded at least ten times. The V and J genes are TRBV6-5 and TRBJ2-2; no clear D. In germline, CDR1 is MNHEY, CDR2 SVGAGI. The CDR3 runs to 13 residues. Written as DNA, the CDR3 is TGTACCGCACGGGCCCGGAACACCGGGGAGCTGTTTTTT. Translated: CTARARNTGELFF.

This clonotype was seen ten or more times. The chain employs TRBV4-1 and TRBJ2-3; D might be TRBD2 (5 bases). V lost 0 bases to trimming and J lost 1 base, with 11 bases between them. Germline V gene sequence: CDR1 MGHRA, CDR2 YSYEKL. CDR3 length equals 16 residues. For the CDR3, the DNA is TGCGCCAGCAGCCAAGATGACGGACTGGGCACAGATACGCAGTATTTT. This sequence encodes CASSQDDGLGTDTQYF.

Comments on this clonotype: Mismatch with germline at one junction end may stem from a read error. This sequence joins TRBV11-2 and TRBJ2-1, with D possibly being TRBD2 (6 bases). The CDR3 loop spans 13 amino acids. Germline V gene sequence: CDR1 SGHAT, CDR2 FQNNGV. The CDR3 DNA is TGTGCCAGCAGCCTCCGACTAGTCTATGTGCAGTTTTTC. Amino acid sequence: CASSLRLVYVQFF. The full variable domain, its missing parts supplied by reference TRBV11-2 and TRBJ2-1, is EAGVAQSPRYKIIEKRQSVAFWCNPISGHATLYWYQQILGQGPKLLIQFQNNGVVDDSQLPKDRFSAERLKGVDSTLKIQPAKLEDSAVYLCASSLRLVYVQFFGPGTRLTVL.

For this clonotype: A junction boundary mismatches the germline segment, possibly from a read error. This chain joins TRBV11-1 and TRBJ2-3; D gene ambiguous. Per the germline V gene, CDR1 is SGHAT and CDR2 is FQDESV (reference sequence). CDR3 length equals 13 residues. The CDR3 DNA sequence: TGTGCCAGCAGCCCCGAGATCACATATACGCAGTATTTT. The encoded protein is CASSPEITYTQYF.

The sample holds one count of this clonotype. Since a much larger clone is just one base distant, this may be a read error. The chain joins TRBV29-1 to TRBJ1-1; D is possibly TRBD1 (5 bases). Germline values: CDR1 SQVTM, CDR2 ANQGSEA. The CDR3 loop spans 12 amino acids. CDR3 protein: CSASWDLTEAIF. The CDR3 DNA reads as TGCAGCGCCTCTTGGGACCTCACTGAAGCTATCTTT.

This clonotype has only one observation. At one boundary the junction diverges from the germline segment, which might be a read error. This chain uses TRBV4-1 with TRBJ2-4, with D unresolved. Germline V gene lookup returns CDR1 MGHRA and CDR2 YSYEKL. The CDR3 extends over 16 amino acids. The CDR3 DNA follows: TGCGCCAACAGCCATGATGGGTGGATAGCCAAAAACATTCAGTACTTC. Its translation: CANSHDGWIAKNIQYF.

The chain carries TRBV10-3 and TRBJ2-1; perhaps D is TRBD1 or TRBD2 (5 bases each). The CDR3 covers 17 residues. The V gene lost 6 bases and the J gene lost 9 bases, with 27 bases spanning the gap. Germline values: CDR1 ENHRY, CDR2 SYGVKD. The CDR3, as DNA: TGTGCCATCAGCGACCGGGACCGGATTAGCTCCTACGGTGAGCAGTTCTTC. Translated, it gives CAISDRDRISSYGEQFF.

In regard to this clonotype: This clone may be a read error of a much larger clone one base away. The chain is built from TRBV6-2 or TRBV6-3 and TRBJ2-1; D is perhaps TRBD1 or TRBD2 (5 bases each). The germline gives CDR1 MNHEY, CDR2 SVGEGT. The CDR3 is made up of 17 amino acids. The DNA for the CDR3 is TGTGCCAGCAGTTACTCCCCTCCACGGGGCCTCTACCATGAGCAGTTCTTC. Translated: CASSYSPPRGLYHEQFF.

Remarks on this clonotype: This may be a read error: a much more frequent sequence differs by one nucleotide. The chain has TRBV20-1 and TRBJ1-5; no clear D gene. CDR1 is DFQATT and CDR2 is SNEGSKA in the germline V gene (reference sequence). This CDR3 contains 13 residues. CDR3 protein: CSGRVAENQPQHF. The DNA of the CDR3 is TGCAGTGGTAGAGTGGCAGAGAATCAGCCCCAGCATTTT.

The chain joins TRBV12-3 or TRBV12-4 to TRBJ2-7; 7 bases agree with TRBD2. There are 14 residues in the CDR3. After removal of 7 bases from V and 6 bases from J, the junction contained 12 bases not matched to a gene. The CDR3 nucleotides are TGTGCCAGCAAGGCTAGCGGCAGGAGCTTCGAGCAGTACTTC. This encodes CASKASGRSFEQYF.

For this clonotype: The junction differs from germline at one of its ends, possibly a read error. V usage is TRBV20-1 and J usage is TRBJ2-3; 9 positions agree with TRBD2. The CDR3 extends over 16 amino acids. Germline V gene data show CDR1 as DFQATT and CDR2 as SNEGSKA (reference sequence). CDR3 protein: CSTRKPAGGSSDTQYF. The CDR3 DNA is TGCAGTACTAGAAAACCAGCGGGAGGATCGTCGGATACGCAGTATTTT.